Below are 19 T cell receptor beta chains sequenced from a single sample in a study of response to subunit inactivated influenza vaccine. TCRdb reprocessed the RT-PCR reads with MiXCR, giving one entry per CDR3 protein. The table shows over 650,000 distinct CDR3 sequences, with approximately 18% occurring only once. This specimen was PBMCs from blood, taken 5 days after vaccination. Every receptor here comes from a man between 45 and 60 years old who received an inactivated influenza vaccine.

The genes are TRBV7-2 and TRBJ2-2; possible D gene TRBD1, 7 bases. V lost 1 base and J lost 5, with 11 bases in between. This CDR3 is built from 15 residues. CDR1 and CDR2 from the germline V gene are SGHTA and FQGNSA. CDR3 protein: CASSLETGRTGELFF. The CDR3 nucleotides are TGTGCCAGCAGCTTAGAGACAGGGAGGACCGGGGAGCTGTTTTTT.

The chain has TRBV12-3 or TRBV12-4 and TRBJ1-5; D gene ambiguous. V dropped 9 bases and J dropped 6 bases, with 15 bases sitting between them. There are 13 residues in the CDR3. CDR3 residues: CASQMGEAQPQHF. The CDR3 nucleotides read TGTGCCAGTCAAATGGGAGAGGCTCAGCCCCAGCATTTT.

This clonotype was seen more than once but under ten times. This chain joins TRBV6-2 or TRBV6-3 and TRBJ2-7; possible D gene TRBD1, 6 bases. Trimming took off 6 bases at V and 6 bases at J, with 9 bases between the two ends. The CDR3 has 11 residues. Germline CDR1 and CDR2: MNHEY and SVGEGT. CDR3 nucleotide sequence: TGTGCCAGCAGACAGGGACCCGAGCAGTACTTC. This encodes CASRQGPEQYF.

This chain uses TRBV12-3 or TRBV12-4 with TRBJ2-7; D not certain. There are 11 residues in the CDR3. V was shortened by 6 bases and J by 7 bases, with 10 bases between the two germline ends. In DNA form, the CDR3 reads TGTGCCAGCAGCCGCCACCATGAGCAGTACTTC. Amino acid sequence: CASSRHHEQYF.

This clonotype was recorded a few times. This rearrangement joins TRBV10-3 to TRBJ2-1, with D unresolved. Deletions cut 2 bases from V and 8 bases from J, with 16 bases between. Per germline, CDR1 ENHRY and CDR2 SYGVKD. The CDR3 spans 15 residues. The DNA for the CDR3 is TGTGCCATCAGTGAGCGCGACCTCCCACCCTATGAGCAGTTCTTC. Protein: CAISERDLPPYEQFF.

The chain couples TRBV15 to TRBJ2-6; D is unresolved. Trimming cost V 0 bases and J 0 bases, with 9 bases left between them. This CDR3 has 17 residues. Germline CDR1 is LNHNV and CDR2 is YYDKDF (reference sequence). Written as DNA, the CDR3 is TGTGCCACCAGCAGAGATCGTGGCAGCTCTGGGGCCAACGTCCTGACTTTC. Its protein product is CATSRDRGSSGANVLTF.

This clonotype was detected a few times. This CDR3 reads CASSLGAPNYGYTF. CDR3 DNA: TGTGCCAGCAGTTTAGGCGCTCCTAACTATGGCTACACCTTC. The V gene is TRBV12-3 or TRBV12-4, the J gene TRBJ1-2, with no clear D. The CDR3 sequence is 14 residues long. V lost 1 base to trimming and J lost 0 bases, with 6 bases between them.

This clonotype came up a few times. This chain uses TRBV6-5 with TRBJ2-7; 9 bases fit TRBD2. V shed 0 bases and J 6 bases; nucleotides not matched to a gene: 6. Germline CDR1 and CDR2: MNHEY and SVGAGI. CDR3 length: 15 residues. CDR3 DNA sequence: TGTGCCAGCAGTTACTCCCCAGCGGGGGGCGGCGAGCAGTACTTC. Its translation is CASSYSPAGGGEQYF.

Many counts were recorded for this clonotype. The CDR3 bases are TGTGCCAGCAGCCCGACCGCCCGGTTGTATGGCTACACCTTC. Amino acids: CASSPTARLYGYTF. The chain links TRBV6-1 to TRBJ1-2; D unclear. The CDR3 loop spans 14 amino acids. Germline assignment: CDR1 MNHNS and CDR2 SASEGT. V was clipped by 6 bases and J by 5 bases, with 16 bases between them.

This chain joins TRBV6-1 and TRBJ1-2; tentatively, D is TRBD1 (6 bases). The CDR3 has 16 residues. V was clipped by 6 bases and J by 3 bases, with 20 bases between them. CDR1 and CDR2 from the germline V gene are MNHNS and SASEGT. The DNA for the CDR3 is TGTGCCAGCAGGGGACCGGGGGGGCCAGAGTACTATGGCTACACCTTC. Its translation is CASRGPGGPEYYGYTF.

This clonotype was counted a few times. The genes are TRBV5-8 and TRBJ2-7, with TRBD1 identical over 9 bases. CDR1 is SGHTS, CDR2 YDEGEE, per germline. The V segment lost 2 bases and the J segment 0 bases; nucleotides outside the gene matches: 6. There are 16 residues in the CDR3. CDR3 protein: CASSFPGTGSSYEQYF. CDR3 nucleotide sequence: TGTGCCAGCAGCTTCCCCGGGACAGGGAGCTCCTACGAGCAGTACTTC. Complete variable domain (other parts from reference TRBV5-8 and TRBJ2-7): EAGVTQSPTHLIKTRGQQATLRCSPISGHTSVYWYQQALGLGLQFLLWYDEGEERNRGNFPPRFSGRQFPNYSSELNVNALELEDSALYLCASSFPGTGSSYEQYFGPGTRLTVT.

This clonotype was seen a few times. The chain combines TRBV5-6 with TRBJ2-7; TRBD2 is a possible D gene (6 bases). Trimming cost V 4 bases and J 4 bases, with 21 bases left between them. Germline CDR1 SGHDT, CDR2 YYEEEE. There are 16 residues in the CDR3. CDR3 DNA sequence: TGTGCCAGCAGCATCTTAGCGGCCCAGATAGGATACGAGCAGTACTTC. Translating it yields CASSILAAQIGYEQYF.

The chain joins TRBV5-5 to TRBJ2-5, with TRBD2 matching over 9 bases. V lost 0 bases and J lost 4; bases outside the gene matches: 7. The CDR3 totals 16 residues. Germline-derived CDR1 and CDR2 are SGHKS and YYEKEE (reference sequence). The CDR3 sequence is CASSLVRGRARETQYF. The CDR3 DNA follows: TGTGCCAGCAGCTTGGTGCGCGGGAGGGCCCGAGAGACCCAGTACTTC.

Only one count was recorded for this clonotype. The chain combines TRBV6-5 with TRBJ2-1, with D unresolved. Germline V CDR1 and CDR2: MNHEY, SVGAGI. This CDR3 region has 16 residues. V was cut by 1 base and J by 6 bases, with 16 bases left in between. The CDR3 loop is CASSYFSDTAINEQFF. Written as DNA, the CDR3 is TGTGCCAGCAGTTACTTTTCAGACACCGCCATCAATGAGCAGTTCTTC.

There are a few counts of this clonotype. This sequence joins TRBV7-9 and TRBJ2-1, with 15 nucleotides matching TRBD2. Looked up from germline, CDR1 is SEHNR and CDR2 is FQNEAQ (reference sequence). This CDR3 has 17 residues. With V trimmed by 5 bases and J by 9 bases, 11 bases remained unmatched. This chain's CDR3 is CASSPTGLAGGFVEQFF. The CDR3 nucleotides read TGTGCCAGCAGCCCTACCGGACTAGCGGGAGGGTTTGTTGAGCAGTTCTTC.

This clonotype was seen a few times. J is TRBJ2-7 and V is TRBV4-3; possibly TRBD2 for D (5 bases). CDR1 is LGHNA, CDR2 YSLEER, per germline. CDR3 length equals 14 residues. Trimming removed 1 base from V and 5 bases from J, with 12 bases in between. CDR3 residues: CASSQARDRNEQYF. In DNA, the CDR3 is TGCGCCAGCAGCCAAGCCCGGGATCGCAACGAGCAGTACTTC.

The chain couples TRBV7-9 to TRBJ1-2, with 10 bases matching TRBD1. Trimming removed 1 base from V and 6 bases from J; junction bases left unmatched: 2. CDR3 length equals 14 residues. CDR1 is SEHNR and CDR2 is FQNEAQ in the germline V gene (reference sequence). CDR3 in amino acids: CASSLGQGAHGYTF. CDR3 coding DNA: TGTGCCAGCAGCTTAGGACAGGGGGCCCATGGCTACACCTTC.

This clonotype came up many times. Written as DNA, the CDR3 is TGTGCCAGCAGTTTAGTCCCAGGGCCCTACGAGCAGTACTTC. This translates into CASSLVPGPYEQYF. V is TRBV12-3 or TRBV12-4 and J is TRBJ2-7, with D tentatively TRBD1 (5 bases). The CDR3 covers 14 residues. The germline V and J ends were trimmed by 1 base and 2 bases, with 9 bases remaining between them.

This clonotype was detected only a few times. The chain combines TRBV20-1 with TRBJ2-1; tentatively, D is TRBD1 (5 bases). There are 13 residues in the CDR3. With 0 bases removed from V and 5 bases from J, the gap between germline ends came to 8 bases. Looked up from germline, CDR1 is DFQATT and CDR2 is SNEGSKA (reference sequence). The CDR3 reads CSARDTGHNEQFF. CDR3 sequence (DNA): TGCAGTGCTAGAGATACAGGCCACAATGAGCAGTTCTTC.